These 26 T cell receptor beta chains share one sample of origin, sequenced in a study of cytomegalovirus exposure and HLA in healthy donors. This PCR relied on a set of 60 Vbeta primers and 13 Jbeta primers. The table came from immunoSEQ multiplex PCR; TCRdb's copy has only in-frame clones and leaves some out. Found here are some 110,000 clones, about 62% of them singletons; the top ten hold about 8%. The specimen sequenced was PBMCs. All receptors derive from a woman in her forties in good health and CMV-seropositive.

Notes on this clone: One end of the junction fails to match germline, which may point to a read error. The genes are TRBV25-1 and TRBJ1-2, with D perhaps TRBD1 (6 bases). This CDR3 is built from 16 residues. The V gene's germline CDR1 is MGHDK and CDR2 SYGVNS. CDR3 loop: CASSHRDTHPIYGYPF. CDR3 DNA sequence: TGTGCCAGCAGCCACCGGGACACACACCCAATCTATGGCTACCCCTTC.

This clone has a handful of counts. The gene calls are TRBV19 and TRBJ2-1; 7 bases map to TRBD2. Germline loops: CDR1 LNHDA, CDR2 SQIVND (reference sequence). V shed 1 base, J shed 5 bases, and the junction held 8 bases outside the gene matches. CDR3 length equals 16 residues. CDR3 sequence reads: CASSIGVAGIDNEQFF. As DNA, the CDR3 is TGTGCCAGTAGTATAGGCGTAGCGGGTATCGACAATGAGCAGTTCTTC.

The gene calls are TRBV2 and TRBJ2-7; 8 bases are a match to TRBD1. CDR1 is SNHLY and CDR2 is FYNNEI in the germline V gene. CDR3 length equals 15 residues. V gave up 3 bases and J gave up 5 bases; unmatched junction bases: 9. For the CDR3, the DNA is TGTGCCAGCAGTGAGAGGACAGGGAAGACGAACGAGCAGTACTTC. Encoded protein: CASSERTGKTNEQYF.

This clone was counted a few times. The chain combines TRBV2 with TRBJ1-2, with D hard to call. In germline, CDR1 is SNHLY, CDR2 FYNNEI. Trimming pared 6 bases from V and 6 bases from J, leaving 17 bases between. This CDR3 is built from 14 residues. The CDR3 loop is CASSSSGRGNGYTF. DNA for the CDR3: TGTGCCAGCAGCTCGAGTGGGAGAGGCAATGGCTACACCTTC.

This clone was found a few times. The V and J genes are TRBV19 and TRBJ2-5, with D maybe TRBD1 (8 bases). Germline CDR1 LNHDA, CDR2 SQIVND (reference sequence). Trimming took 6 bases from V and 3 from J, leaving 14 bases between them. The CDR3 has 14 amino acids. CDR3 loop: CASRWGGQEETQYF. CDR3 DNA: TGTGCCAGTAGATGGGGGGGACAGGAAGAGACCCAGTACTTC.

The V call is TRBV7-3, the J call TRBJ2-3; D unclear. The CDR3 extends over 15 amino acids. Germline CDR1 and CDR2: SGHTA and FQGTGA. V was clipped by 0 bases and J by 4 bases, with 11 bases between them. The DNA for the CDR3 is TGTGCCAGCAGCTTAACGTTCCACACCGCAGATACGCAGTATTTT. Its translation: CASSLTFHTADTQYF.

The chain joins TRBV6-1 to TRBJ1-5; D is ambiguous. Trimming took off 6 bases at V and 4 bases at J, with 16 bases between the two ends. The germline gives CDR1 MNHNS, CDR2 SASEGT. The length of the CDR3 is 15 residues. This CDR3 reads CASSVDPSGNQPQHF. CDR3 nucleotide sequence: TGTGCCAGCAGCGTCGATCCGTCCGGGAATCAGCCCCAGCATTTT.

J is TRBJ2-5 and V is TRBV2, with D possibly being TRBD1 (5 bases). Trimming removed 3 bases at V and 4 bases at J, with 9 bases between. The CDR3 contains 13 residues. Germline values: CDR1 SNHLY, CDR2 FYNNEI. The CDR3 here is CASSELGVETQYF. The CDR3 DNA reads TGTGCCAGCAGTGAGTTAGGGGTAGAGACCCAGTACTTC.

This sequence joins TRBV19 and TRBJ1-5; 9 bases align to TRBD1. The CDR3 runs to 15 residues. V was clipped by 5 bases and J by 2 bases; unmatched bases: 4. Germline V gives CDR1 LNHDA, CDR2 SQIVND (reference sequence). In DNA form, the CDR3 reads TGTGCCAGTAGTTTGGGACAGGGAGGCAATCAGCCCCAGCATTTT. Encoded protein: CASSLGQGGNQPQHF.

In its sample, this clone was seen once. CDR3: CASKTNGDTEAFF. The CDR3, as DNA: TGCGCCAGCAAAACTAACGGGGACACTGAAGCTTTCTTT. This chain links TRBV5-1 with TRBJ1-1; D is ambiguous. The CDR3 consists of 13 residues. Germline V lookup: CDR1 SGHRS, CDR2 YFSETQ. V was cut by 6 bases and J by 3 bases, with 12 bases left in between.

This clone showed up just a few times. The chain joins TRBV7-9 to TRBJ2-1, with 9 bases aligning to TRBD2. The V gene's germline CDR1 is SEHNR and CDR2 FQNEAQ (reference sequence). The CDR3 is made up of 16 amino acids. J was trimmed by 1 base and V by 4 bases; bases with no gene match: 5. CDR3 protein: CASSYIAGDSYNEQFF. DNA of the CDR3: TGTGCCAGCAGCTACATAGCGGGAGATTCCTACAATGAGCAGTTCTTC. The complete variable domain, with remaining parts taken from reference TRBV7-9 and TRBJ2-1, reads DTGVSQNPRHKITKRGQNVTFRCDPISEHNRLYWYRQTLGQGPEFLTYFQNEAQLEKSRLLSDRFSAERPKGSFSTLEIQRTEQGDSAMYLCASSYIAGDSYNEQFFGPGTRLTVL.

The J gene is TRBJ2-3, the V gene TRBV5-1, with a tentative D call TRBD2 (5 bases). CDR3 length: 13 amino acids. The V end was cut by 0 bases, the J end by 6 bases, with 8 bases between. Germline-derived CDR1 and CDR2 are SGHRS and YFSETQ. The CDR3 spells CASSLDLADTQYF. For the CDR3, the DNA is TGCGCCAGCAGCTTGGATTTAGCGGATACGCAGTATTTT.

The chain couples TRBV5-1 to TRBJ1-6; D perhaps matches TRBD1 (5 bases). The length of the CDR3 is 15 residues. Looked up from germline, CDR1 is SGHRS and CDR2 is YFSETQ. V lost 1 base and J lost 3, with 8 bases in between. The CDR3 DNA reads TGCGCCAGCAGCTTGCAGGGCGTCTATAATTCACCCCTCCACTTT. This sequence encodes CASSLQGVYNSPLHF. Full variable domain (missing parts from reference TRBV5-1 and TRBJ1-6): KAGVTQTPRYLIKTRGQQVTLSCSPISGHRSVSWYQQTPGQGLQFLFEYFSETQRNKGNFPGRFSGRQFSNSRSEMNVSTLELGDSALYLCASSLQGVYNSPLHFGNGTRLTVT.

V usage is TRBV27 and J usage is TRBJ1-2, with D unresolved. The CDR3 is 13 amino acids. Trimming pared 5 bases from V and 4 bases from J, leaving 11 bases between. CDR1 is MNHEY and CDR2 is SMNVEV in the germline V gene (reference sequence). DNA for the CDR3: TGTGCCAGCAGTCCGCAGGAAAGCTATGGCTACACCTTC. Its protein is CASSPQESYGYTF.

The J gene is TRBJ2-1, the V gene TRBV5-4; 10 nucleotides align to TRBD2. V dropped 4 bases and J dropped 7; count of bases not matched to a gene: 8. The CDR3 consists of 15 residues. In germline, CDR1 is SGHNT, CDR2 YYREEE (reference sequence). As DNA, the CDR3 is TGTGCCAGCAGCCCCCCGGGACTAGCGTCTAATGAGCAGTTCTTC. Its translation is CASSPPGLASNEQFF.

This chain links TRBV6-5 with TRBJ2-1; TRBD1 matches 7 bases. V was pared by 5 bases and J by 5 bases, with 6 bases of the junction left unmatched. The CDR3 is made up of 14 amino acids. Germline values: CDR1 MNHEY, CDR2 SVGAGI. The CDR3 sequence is CASSPGQTNNEQFF. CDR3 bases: TGTGCCAGCAGTCCGGGACAGACTAACAATGAGCAGTTCTTC.

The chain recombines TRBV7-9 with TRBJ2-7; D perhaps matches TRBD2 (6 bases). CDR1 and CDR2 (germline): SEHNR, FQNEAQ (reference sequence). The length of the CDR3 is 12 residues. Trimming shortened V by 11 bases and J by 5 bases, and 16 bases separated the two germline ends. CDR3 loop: CAGGGRSNEQYF. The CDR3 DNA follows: TGTGCCGGTGGGGGGAGAAGCAACGAGCAGTACTTC.

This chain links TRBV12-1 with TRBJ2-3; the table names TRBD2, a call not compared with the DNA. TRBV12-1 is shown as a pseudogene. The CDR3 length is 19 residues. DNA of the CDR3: TGTGCCAGCAGCTTTGGACTAGCGGGGGGGCCGGGGGGTGCAGATACGCAGTATTTT. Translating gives CASSFGLAGGPGGADTQYF.

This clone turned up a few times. In nucleotides, the CDR3 is TGCGCCAGCAGCTTGGACCCACGAGGGACCGGGGAGCTGTTTTTT. Translating it yields CASSLDPRGTGELFF. The chain recombines TRBV5-1 with TRBJ2-2, with D perhaps TRBD2 (5 bases). Trimming took off 0 bases at V and 5 bases at J, with 11 bases between the two ends. The CDR3 runs to 15 residues. Germline V lookup: CDR1 SGHRS, CDR2 YFSETQ.

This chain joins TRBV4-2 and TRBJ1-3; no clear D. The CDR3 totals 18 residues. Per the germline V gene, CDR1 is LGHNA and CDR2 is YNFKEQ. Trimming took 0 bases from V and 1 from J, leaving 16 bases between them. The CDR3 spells CASSQDVVGGRSGNTIYF. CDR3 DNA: TGTGCCAGCAGCCAAGATGTCGTAGGAGGGAGGTCTGGAAACACCATATATTTT.

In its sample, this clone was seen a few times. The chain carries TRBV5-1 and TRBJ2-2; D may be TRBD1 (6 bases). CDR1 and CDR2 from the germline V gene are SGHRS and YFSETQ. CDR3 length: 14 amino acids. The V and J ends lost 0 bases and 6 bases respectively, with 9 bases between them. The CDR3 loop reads CASSLAGESGELFF. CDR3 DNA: TGCGCCAGCAGCTTGGCAGGGGAGTCCGGGGAGCTGTTTTTT.

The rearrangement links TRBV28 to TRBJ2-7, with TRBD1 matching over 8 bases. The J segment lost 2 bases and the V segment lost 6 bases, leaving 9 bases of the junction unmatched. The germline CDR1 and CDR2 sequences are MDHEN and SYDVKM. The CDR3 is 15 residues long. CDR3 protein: CASSERTGIAYEQYF. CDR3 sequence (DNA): TGTGCCAGCAGCGAACGGACAGGGATAGCCTACGAGCAGTACTTC. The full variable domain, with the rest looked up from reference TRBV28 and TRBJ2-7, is DVKVTQSSRYLVKRTGEKVFLECVQDMDHENMFWYRQDPGLGLRLIYFSYDVKMKEKGDIPEGYSVSREKKERFSLILESASTNQTSMYLCASSERTGIAYEQYFGPGTRLTVT.

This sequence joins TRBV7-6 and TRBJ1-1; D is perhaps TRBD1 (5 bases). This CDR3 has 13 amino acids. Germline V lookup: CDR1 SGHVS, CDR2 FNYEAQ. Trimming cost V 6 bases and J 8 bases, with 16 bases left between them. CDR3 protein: CASRKLERGEAFF. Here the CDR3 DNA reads TGTGCCAGCAGAAAACTCGAGCGGGGGGAAGCTTTCTTT.

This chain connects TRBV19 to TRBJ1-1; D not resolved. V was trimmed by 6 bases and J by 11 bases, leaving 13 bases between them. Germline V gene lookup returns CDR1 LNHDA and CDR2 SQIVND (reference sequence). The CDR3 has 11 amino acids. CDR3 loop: CASRTTAGAFF. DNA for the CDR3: TGTGCCAGTAGAACGACGGCGGGGGCTTTCTTT.

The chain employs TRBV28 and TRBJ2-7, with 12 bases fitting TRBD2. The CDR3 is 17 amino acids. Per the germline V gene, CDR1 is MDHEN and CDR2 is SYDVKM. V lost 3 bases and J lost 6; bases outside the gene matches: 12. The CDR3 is CASSLALGLAGGGEQYF. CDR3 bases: TGTGCCAGCAGTTTGGCACTGGGACTAGCGGGTGGTGGCGAGCAGTACTTC.

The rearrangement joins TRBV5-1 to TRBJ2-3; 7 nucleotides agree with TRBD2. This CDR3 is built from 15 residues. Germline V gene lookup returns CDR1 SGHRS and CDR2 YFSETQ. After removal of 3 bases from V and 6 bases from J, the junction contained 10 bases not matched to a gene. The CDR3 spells CASSSGGGGWDTQYF. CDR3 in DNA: TGCGCCAGCAGCTCGGGGGGAGGAGGTTGGGATACGCAGTATTTT.